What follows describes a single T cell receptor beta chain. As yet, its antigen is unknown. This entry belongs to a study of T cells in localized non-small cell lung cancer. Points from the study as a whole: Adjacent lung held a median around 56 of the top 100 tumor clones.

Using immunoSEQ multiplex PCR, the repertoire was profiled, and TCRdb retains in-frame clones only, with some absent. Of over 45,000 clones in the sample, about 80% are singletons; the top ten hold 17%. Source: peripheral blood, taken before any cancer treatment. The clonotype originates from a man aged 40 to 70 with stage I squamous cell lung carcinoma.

CDR3 residues: CASRGQGFYEQYF. CDR3 coding DNA: TGCGCCAGCCGGGGACAGGGTTTCTACGAGCAGTACTTC. The V gene is TRBV10-2, the J gene TRBJ2-7, with 9 positions matching TRBD1. Trimming took 8 bases from V and 3 from J; bases not matched to a gene: 5. The CDR3 contains 13 residues. Per germline, CDR1 WSHSY and CDR2 SAAADI.